This TCR beta chain was recorded in a study of OX40 agonist ivuxolimab in advanced cancers. Study background: Ivuxolimab, an antibody acting as an agonist of OX40 (CD134), was used to treat patients. Three patients, one with hepatocellular carcinoma and two with cutaneous melanoma, responded partially.

Comments on this clone: Its target is unknown.

This table comes from immunoSEQ multiplex PCR, and its TCRdb copy is limited to in-frame clones, with some not included. The sample lists around 62,000 clones, 80% to 90% seen once, with 0.38% in the top ten. Findings and limits, study-wide: There were, on average, more expanded clones in CD8+ T cells than in CD4+.

The starting material was CD4+ or CD8+ T cells sorted from blood, obtained in a trial of the OX40 agonist ivuxolimab. This sequence was found in an adult with an advanced solid tumor such as melanoma, head and neck, liver or kidney cancer.

The CDR3: CASSQDYRINELVFF. In DNA form, the CDR3 reads TGCGCCAGCAGCCAAGATTACAGGATTAATGAATTGGTTTTCTTT. The genes are TRBV4-3 and TRBJ1-1; perhaps TRBD1 as D (5 bases). The CDR3 runs to 15 residues. V lost 0 bases and J 13 bases, leaving 21 bases between the germline ends. CDR1 LGHNA and CDR2 YSLEER come from the germline V gene.